Detailed here is one T cell receptor beta chain. Its antigen is currently unknown. This record belongs to a study of T cell repertoires in cytomegalovirus infection. About the research overall: Both CMV infection and a matching HLA type were indicated by public TCR beta signatures.

The germline V gene has CDR1 SGHDN and CDR2 FVKESK. This CDR3 region has 16 residues. Trimming removed 0 bases at V and 6 bases at J, with 15 bases between. TCRdb re-called the reads through MiXCR, storing one row per CDR3 protein. This table has 700,000 to 950,000 distinct CDR3 sequences, approximately 32% appearing once. The material was cultured CD8+ T cells from PBMCs, obtained from culture after CMV antigen stimulation. This rearrangement joins TRBV14 to TRBJ1-5; D not certain. The clonotype originates from a human donor in good health (CMV status not recorded). Some clones in this sample may be carry-over from other donors' samples. CDR3 sequence (DNA): TGTGCCAGCAGCCAAGATGTTGTGGGAGCTAGTCAGCCCCAGCATTTT. Its translation is CASSQDVVGASQPQHF.